This T cell receptor beta chain was retrieved from a study of radiotherapy plus CTLA-4 blockade in lung cancer. Looking at the study overall: Objective response was observed in roughly a sixth of patients, and disease control in just over 30%. Overall study findings and caveats: Reported findings show early blood T cell clone dynamics, with interferon-beta, best predicted response. An expansion of tumor-derived TCR clones occurred in blood after radiotherapy plus ipilimumab.

Enrolled patients, whose metastatic non-small-cell lung cancer was chemo-refractory, received focal radiation plus CTLA-4 blockade with ipilimumab. The table came from immunoSEQ multiplex PCR; TCRdb's copy has only in-frame clones and leaves some out. Counted here are more than 90,000 clones, about 86% occurring once; the ten biggest clones make up roughly 4.9%. The V and J ends lost 4 bases and 4 bases respectively, with 13 bases between them. The CDR3 extends over 14 amino acids. The germline V gene encodes CDR1 MDHEN and CDR2 SYDVKM. A remark on this clone: Its antigen is unknown.

The source is a human donor with non-small cell lung cancer that progressed on radiotherapy plus ipilimumab. V usage is TRBV28 and J usage is TRBJ1-2, with a possible D match to TRBD1 (5 bases). The material sequenced was peripheral blood, taken from a patient treated with radiotherapy plus ipilimumab. CDR3 DNA sequence: TGTGCCAGCAGTTCCGGACGGGGCTCCTATGGCTACACCTTC. Translation: CASSSGRGSYGYTF.